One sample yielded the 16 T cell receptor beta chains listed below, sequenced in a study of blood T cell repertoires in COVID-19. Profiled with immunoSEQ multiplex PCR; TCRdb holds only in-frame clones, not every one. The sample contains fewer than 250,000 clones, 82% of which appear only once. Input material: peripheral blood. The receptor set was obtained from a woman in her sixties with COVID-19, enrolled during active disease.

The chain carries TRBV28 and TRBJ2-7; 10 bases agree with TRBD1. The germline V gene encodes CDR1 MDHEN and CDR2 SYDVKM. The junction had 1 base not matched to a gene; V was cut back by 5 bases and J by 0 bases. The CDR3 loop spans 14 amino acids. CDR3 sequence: CASSRTGGSYEQYV. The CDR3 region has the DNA TGTGCCAGCAGTCGGACAGGGGGCTCCTACGAGCAGTACGTC.

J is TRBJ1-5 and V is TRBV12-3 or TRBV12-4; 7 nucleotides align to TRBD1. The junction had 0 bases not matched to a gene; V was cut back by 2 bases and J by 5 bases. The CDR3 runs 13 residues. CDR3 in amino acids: CASSLQGDQPQHF. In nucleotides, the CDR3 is TGTGCCAGCAGTTTACAGGGGGATCAGCCCCAGCATTTT.

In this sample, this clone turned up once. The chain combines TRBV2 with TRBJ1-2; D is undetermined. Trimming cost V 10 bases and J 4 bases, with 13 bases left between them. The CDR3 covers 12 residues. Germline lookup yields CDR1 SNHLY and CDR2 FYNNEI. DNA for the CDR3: TGTGCCACACAGCCAGGCCCCTATGGCTACACCTTC. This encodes CATQPGPYGYTF.

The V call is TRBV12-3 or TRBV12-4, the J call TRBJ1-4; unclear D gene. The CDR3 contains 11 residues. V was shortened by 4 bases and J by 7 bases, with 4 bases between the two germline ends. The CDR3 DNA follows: TGTGCCAGCAGTTCGGGTGAAAAACTGTTTTTT. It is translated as CASSSGEKLFF.

The CDR3 DNA follows: TGTGCCAGCAGCTTAGTTCTTGAAAAACTGTTTTTT. This translates into CASSLVLEKLFF. The chain has TRBV7-9 and TRBJ1-4; D call uncertain. CDR3 size: 12 residues. Per the germline V gene, CDR1 is SEHNR and CDR2 is FQNEAQ (reference sequence). V gave up 1 base and J gave up 7 bases, with 4 bases separating them.

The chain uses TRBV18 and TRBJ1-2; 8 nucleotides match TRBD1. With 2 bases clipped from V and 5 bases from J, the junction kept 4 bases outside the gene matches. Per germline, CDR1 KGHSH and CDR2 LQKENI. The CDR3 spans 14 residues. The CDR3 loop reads CASSPSRQGYGYTF. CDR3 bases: TGTGCCAGCTCACCAAGTCGACAGGGGTATGGCTACACCTTC.

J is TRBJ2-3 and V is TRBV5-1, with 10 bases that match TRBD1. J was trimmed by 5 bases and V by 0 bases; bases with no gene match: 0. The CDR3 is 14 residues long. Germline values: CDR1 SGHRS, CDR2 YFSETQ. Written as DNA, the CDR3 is TGCGCCAGCAGCTTGGGGACAGGGGGAGATACGCAGTATTTT. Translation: CASSLGTGGDTQYF.

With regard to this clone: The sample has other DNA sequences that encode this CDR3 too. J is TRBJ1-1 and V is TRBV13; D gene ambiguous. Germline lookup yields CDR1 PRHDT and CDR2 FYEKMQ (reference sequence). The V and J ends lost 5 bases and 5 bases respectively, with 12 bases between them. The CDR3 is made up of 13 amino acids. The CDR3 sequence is CASSPVPGTEAFF. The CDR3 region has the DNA TGTGCCAGCAGCCCAGTCCCGGGGACTGAAGCTTTCTTT. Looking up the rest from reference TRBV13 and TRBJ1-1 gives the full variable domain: AAGVIQSPRHLIKEKRETATLKCYPIPRHDTVYWYQQGPGQDPQFLISFYEKMQSDKGSIPDRFSAQQFSDYHSELNMSSLELGDSALYFCASSPVPGTEAFFGQGTRLTVV.

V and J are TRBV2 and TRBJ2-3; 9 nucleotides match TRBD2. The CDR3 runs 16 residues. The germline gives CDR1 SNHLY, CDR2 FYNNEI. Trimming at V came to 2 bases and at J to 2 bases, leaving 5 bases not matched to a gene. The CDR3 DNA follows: TGTGCCAGCAGTGAATCAAGCGGGAGGTTCACAGATACGCAGTATTTT. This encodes CASSESSGRFTDTQYF. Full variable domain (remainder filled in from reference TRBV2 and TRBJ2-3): EPEVTQTPSHQVTQMGQEVILRCVPISNHLYFYWYRQILGQKVEFLVSFYNNEISEKSEIFDDQFSVERPDGSNFTLKIRSTKLEDSAMYFCASSESSGRFTDTQYFGPGTRLTVL.

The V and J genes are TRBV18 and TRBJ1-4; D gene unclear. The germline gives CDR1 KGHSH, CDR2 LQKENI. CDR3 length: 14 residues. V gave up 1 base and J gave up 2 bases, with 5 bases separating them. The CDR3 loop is CASSPRRTNEKLFF. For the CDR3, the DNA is TGTGCCAGCTCACCACGTCGTACTAATGAAAAACTGTTTTTT.

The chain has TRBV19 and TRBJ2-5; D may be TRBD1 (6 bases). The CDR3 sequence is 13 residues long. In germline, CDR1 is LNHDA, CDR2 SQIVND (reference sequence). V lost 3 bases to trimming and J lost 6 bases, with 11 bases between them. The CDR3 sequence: CASSIEGEKTQYF. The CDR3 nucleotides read TGTGCCAGTAGTATCGAGGGGGAAAAGACCCAGTACTTC.

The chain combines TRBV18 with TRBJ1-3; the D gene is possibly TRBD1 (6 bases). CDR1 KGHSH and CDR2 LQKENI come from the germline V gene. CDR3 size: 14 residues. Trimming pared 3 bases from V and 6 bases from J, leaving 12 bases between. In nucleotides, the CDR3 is TGTGCCAGCTCACCTACGACAGGCCCAAACACCATATATTTT. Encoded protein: CASSPTTGPNTIYF. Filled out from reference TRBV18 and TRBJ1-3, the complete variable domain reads NAGVMQNPRHLVRRRGQEARLRCSPMKGHSHVYWYRQLPEEGLKFMVYLQKENIIDESGMPKERFSAEFPKEGPSILRIQQVVRGDSAAYFCASSPTTGPNTIYFGEGSWLTVV.

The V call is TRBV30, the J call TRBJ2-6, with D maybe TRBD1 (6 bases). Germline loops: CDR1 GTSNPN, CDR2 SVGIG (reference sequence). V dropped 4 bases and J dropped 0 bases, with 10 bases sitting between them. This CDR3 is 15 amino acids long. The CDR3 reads CAWTTQGSGANVLTF. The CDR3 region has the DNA TGTGCCTGGACCACACAGGGCTCTGGGGCCAACGTCCTGACTTTC.

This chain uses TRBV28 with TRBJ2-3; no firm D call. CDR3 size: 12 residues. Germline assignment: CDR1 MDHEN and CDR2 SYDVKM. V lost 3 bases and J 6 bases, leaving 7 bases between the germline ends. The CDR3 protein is CASSFVGDTQYF. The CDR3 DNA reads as TGTGCCAGCAGTTTCGTGGGCGATACGCAGTATTTT.

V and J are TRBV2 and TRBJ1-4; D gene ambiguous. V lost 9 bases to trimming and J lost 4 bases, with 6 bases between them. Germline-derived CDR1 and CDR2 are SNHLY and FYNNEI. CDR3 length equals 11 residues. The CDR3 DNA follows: TGTGCCAGTCGTTTTAATGAAAAACTGTTTTTT. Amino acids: CASRFNEKLFF.

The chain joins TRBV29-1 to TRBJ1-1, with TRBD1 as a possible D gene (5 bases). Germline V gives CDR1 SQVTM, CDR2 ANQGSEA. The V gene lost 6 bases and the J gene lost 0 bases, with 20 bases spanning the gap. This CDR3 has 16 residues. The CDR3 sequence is CSVRSPAGSLNTEAFF. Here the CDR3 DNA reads TGCAGCGTCAGATCCCCCGCAGGGTCCCTGAACACTGAAGCTTTCTTT.